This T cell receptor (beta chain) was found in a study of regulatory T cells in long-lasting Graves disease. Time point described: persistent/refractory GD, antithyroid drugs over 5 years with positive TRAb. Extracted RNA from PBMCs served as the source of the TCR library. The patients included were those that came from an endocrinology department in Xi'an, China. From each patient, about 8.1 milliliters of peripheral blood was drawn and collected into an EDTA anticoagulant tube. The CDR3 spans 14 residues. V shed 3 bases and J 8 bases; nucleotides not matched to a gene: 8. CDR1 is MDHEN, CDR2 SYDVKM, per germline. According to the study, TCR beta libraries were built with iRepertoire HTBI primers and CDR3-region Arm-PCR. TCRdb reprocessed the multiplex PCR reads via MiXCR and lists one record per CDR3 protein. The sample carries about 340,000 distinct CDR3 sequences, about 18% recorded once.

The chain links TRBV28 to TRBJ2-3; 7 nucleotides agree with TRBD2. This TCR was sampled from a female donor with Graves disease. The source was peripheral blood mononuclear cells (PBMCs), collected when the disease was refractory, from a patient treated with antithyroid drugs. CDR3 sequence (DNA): TGTGCCAGCAGTTTTCGAGCGGGAAGGGGTACGCAGTATTTT. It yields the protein CASSFRAGRGTQYF.